A selection of T cell receptor beta chains follows, all from one sample in a study of cytotoxic CD8 clonotypes in ibrutinib-treated CLL. Assay used: immunoSEQ multiplex PCR; TCRdb lists only in-frame clones, some missing. The sample includes 50,000 to 70,000 clones, 54% seen only once; the top ten take roughly a quarter. Sequences were derived from PBMCs, sampled at disease progression, from a patient treated with ibrutinib. Receptor source: a human donor with chronic lymphocytic leukemia. CDR3s include the opening cysteine and the closing phenylalanine or tryptophan. The order of the fields is clone size, CDR3 length, V gene, J gene, D gene, CDR3 protein, CDR3 DNA. The D gene is left open where the match is weak. Expanded clones are given a class, and other clones once, few, many or no size at all.

few	13	TRBV11-2	TRBJ1-5	TRBD1	CASTTGGNQPQHF	TGTGCCAGTACCACAGGGGGCAATCAGCCCCAGCATTTT
few	16	TRBV2	TRBJ1-4	TRBD1	CASNFPQGALNEKLFF	TGTGCCAGCAATTTTCCCCAGGGGGCGTTGAATGAAAAACTGTTTTTT
.	13	TRBV7-2	TRBJ2-1	.	CASSPPTGNEQFF	TGTGCCAGCAGCCCCCCGACGGGAAATGAGCAGTTCTTC
.	14	TRBV19	TRBJ2-5	TRBD1	CASAGTGGGETQYF	TGTGCCAGCGCAGGGACAGGGGGTGGGGAGACCCAGTACTTC
.	17	TRBV7-9	TRBJ1-2	.	CASSLGRGKDDNYGYTF	TGTGCCAGCAGCTTAGGCAGGGGAAAAGACGATAACTATGGCTACACCTTC
.	17	TRBV13	TRBJ2-6	.	CASSLRDGKNWANVLTF	TGTGCCAGCAGCTTACGGGACGGCAAGAACTGGGCCAACGTCCTGACTTTC
.	16	TRBV7-8	TRBJ2-3	.	CASSPRGVAGTDTQYF	TGTGCCAGCAGCCCGAGAGGGGTAGCGGGCACAGATACGCAGTATTTT
.	12	TRBV5-1	TRBJ1-1	.	CASRSTGWEAFF	TGCGCCAGCCGATCGACGGGTTGGGAAGCTTTCTTT
.	18	TRBV7-6	TRBJ1-6	TRBD1	CASSLRGQGGAGNSPLHF	TGTGCCAGCAGCTTAAGGGGACAGGGGGGCGCGGGTAATTCACCCCTCCACTTT
.	12	TRBV2	TRBJ2-7	.	CASSERDYEQYF	TGTGCCAGCAGTGAAAGGGACTACGAGCAGTACTTC
.	20	TRBV15	TRBJ2-5	.	CATSRPIAYDTGVREETQYF	TGTGCCACCAGCAGACCCATAGCGTATGATACCGGGGTAAGGGAAGAGACCCAGTACTTC